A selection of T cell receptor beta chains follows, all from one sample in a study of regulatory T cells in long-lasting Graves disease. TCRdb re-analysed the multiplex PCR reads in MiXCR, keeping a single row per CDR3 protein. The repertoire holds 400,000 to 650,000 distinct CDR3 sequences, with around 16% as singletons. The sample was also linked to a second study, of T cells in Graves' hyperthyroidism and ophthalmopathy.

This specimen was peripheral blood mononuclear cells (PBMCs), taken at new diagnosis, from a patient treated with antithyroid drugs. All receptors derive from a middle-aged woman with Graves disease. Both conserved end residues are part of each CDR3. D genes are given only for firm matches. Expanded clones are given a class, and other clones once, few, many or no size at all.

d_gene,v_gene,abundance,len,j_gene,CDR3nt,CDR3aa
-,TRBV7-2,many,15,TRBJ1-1,TGTGCCAGCAGCATCGAGGGGTTGCGACACACTGAAGCTTTCTTT,CASSIEGLRHTEAFF
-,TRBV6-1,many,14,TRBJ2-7,TGTGCCAGCAGTCGTAGGGATCTACCCTACGAGCAGTACTTC,CASSRRDLPYEQYF
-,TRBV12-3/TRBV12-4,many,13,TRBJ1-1,TGTGCCAGCAGTTTATCCGTGATCGCTGAAGCTTTCTTT,CASSLSVIAEAFF
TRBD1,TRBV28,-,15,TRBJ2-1,TGTGCCAGCAGCCAAACACAGGGGGGCTACAATGAGCAGTTCTTC,CASSQTQGGYNEQFF
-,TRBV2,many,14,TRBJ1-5,TGTGCCAGCAGCCCGGGTCCTCGTAATCAGCCCCAGCATTTT,CASSPGPRNQPQHF
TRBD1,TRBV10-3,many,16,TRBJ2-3,TGTGCCATAACCCCCGGGACAGGGGCGAACCCGGATACGCAGTATTTT,CAITPGTGANPDTQYF
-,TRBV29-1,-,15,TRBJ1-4,TGCAGCGTTGAAGATCCGGTTGCGAGTTCAGAGGGACTGTTTTTT,CSVEDPVASSEGLFF
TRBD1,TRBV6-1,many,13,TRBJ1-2,TGTGCCAGCAGTCGGGACAGTGGCTATGGCTACACCTTC,CASSRDSGYGYTF
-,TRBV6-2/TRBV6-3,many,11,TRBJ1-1,TGTGCCTCAGGGGTGCCCACTGAAGCTTTCTTT,CASGVPTEAFF
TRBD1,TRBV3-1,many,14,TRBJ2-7,TGTGCCAGCAGCCCCGAGAGCAGGGGGTACGAGCAGTACTTC,CASSPESRGYEQYF
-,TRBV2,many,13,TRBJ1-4,TGTGCCAGCAGGTCGGAAGTAAATGAAAAACTGTTTTTT,CASRSEVNEKLFF
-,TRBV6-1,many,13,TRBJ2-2,TGTGCCAGCAGGACAGGGAACACCGGGGAGCTGTTTTTT,CASRTGNTGELFF
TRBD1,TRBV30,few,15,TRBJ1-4,TGTGCCTGGAGTATCAACAGGGGAGCCTACGAAAAACTGTTTTTT,CAWSINRGAYEKLFF
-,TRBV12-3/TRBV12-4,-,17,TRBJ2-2,TGTGCCAGCAGCCCGCGTCGTGGGGAATCGAACACCGGGGAGCTGTTTTTT,CASSPRRGESNTGELFF
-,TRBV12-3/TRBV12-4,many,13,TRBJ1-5,TGTGCCAGCAGTTTCAATGGGGAGAATTTCCCGCATTTT,CASSFNGENFPHF
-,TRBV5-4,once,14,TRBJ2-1,TGTGCCAGCAGCTTGGAAGGCGGTTGGAATGAGCAGTTCTTC,CASSLEGGWNEQFF
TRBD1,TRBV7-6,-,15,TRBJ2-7,TGTGCCAGCAGCCTCCTGGGGACAGGTTCCTACGAGCAGTACTTC,CASSLLGTGSYEQYF
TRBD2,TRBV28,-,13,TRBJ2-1,TGTGCCAGCAGTAGCGGGGTCGACAATGAGCAGTTCTTC,CASSSGVDNEQFF
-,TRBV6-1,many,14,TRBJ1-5,TGTGCCAGCAGGGCCGACAGTAGCAATCAGCCCCAGCATTTT,CASRADSSNQPQHF
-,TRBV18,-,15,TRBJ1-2,TGTGCCAGCTCACCACCTTCCCTACAGGATTATGGCTACACCTTC,CASSPPSLQDYGYTF
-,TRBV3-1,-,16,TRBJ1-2,TGTGCCAGCAGCCAAGAAGGGGCGGGGGTAAACTATGGCTACACCTTC,CASSQEGAGVNYGYTF
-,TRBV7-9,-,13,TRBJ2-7,TGTGCCAGCAGCTTAGTTCGAGGGCACGAGCAGTACTTC,CASSLVRGHEQYF
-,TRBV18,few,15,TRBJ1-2,TGTGCCAGCTCACCACGGCAGGCATTAAACTATGGCTACACCTTC,CASSPRQALNYGYTF
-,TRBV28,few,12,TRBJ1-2,TGTGCCAGCAGCCTTAATGACTATGGCTACACCTTC,CASSLNDYGYTF
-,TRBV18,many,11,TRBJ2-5,TGTGCCAGCGGGACTGGCGAGACCCAGTACTTC,CASGTGETQYF
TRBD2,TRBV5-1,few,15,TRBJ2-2,TGCGCCAGCAGCCGGCGGGAGGACTACCCCCGGGAGCTGTTTTTT,CASSRREDYPRELFF
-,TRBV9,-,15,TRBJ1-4,TGTGCCAGCAGCGTTGCGAACCGGGTCGATGAAAAACTGTTTTTT,CASSVANRVDEKLFF
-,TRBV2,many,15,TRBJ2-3,TGTGCCAGCTGCCGAAGGACCACGAGCACAGATACGCAGTATTTT,CASCRRTTSTDTQYF
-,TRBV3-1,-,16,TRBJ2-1,TGTGCCAGCAGCCAAGGTCTAGCGAGCTCCTACAATGAGCAGTTCTTC,CASSQGLASSYNEQFF
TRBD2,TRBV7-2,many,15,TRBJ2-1,TGTGCCAGCAGCCGCTTAGCGGGATATTACAATGAGCAGTTCTTC,CASSRLAGYYNEQFF
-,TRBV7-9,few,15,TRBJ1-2,TGTGCCAGCACCGGGACGGCCGTTTTTTTGAATGGCTACACCTTC,CASTGTAVFLNGYTF